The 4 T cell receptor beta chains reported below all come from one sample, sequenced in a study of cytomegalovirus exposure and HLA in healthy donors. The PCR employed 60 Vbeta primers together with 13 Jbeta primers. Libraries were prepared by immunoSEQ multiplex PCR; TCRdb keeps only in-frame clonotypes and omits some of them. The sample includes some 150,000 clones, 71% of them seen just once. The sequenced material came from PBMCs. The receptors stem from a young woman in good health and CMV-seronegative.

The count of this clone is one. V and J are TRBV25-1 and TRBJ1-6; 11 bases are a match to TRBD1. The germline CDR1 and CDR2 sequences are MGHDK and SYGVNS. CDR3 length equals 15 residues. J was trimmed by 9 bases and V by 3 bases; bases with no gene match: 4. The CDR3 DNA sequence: TGTGCCAGCAGTGATTTGGGACAGGGGGTTTCACCCCTCCACTTT. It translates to CASSDLGQGVSPLHF.

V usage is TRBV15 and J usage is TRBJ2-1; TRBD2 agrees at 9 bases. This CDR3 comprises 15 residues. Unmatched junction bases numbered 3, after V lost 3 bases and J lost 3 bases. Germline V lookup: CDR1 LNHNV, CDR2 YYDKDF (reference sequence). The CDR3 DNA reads TGTGCCACCAGCAGGGGCGGGAGGGTCTACAATGAGCAGTTCTTC. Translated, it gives CATSRGGRVYNEQFF.

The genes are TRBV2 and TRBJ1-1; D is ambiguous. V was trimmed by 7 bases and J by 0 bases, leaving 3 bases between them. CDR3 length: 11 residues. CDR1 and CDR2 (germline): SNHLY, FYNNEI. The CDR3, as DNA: TGTGCCAGCACCATGAACACTGAAGCTTTCTTT. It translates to CASTMNTEAFF. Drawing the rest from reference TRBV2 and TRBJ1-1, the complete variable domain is EPEVTQTPSHQVTQMGQEVILRCVPISNHLYFYWYRQILGQKVEFLVSFYNNEISEKSEIFDDQFSVERPDGSNFTLKIRSTKLEDSAMYFCASTMNTEAFFGQGTRLTVV.

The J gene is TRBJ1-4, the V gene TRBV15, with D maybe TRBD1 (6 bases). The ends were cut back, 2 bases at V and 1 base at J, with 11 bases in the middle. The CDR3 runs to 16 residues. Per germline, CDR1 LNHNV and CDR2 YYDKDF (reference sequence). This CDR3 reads CATSRQGRRTNEKLFF. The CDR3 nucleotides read TGTGCCACCAGCAGACAGGGGCGGAGAACTAATGAAAAACTGTTTTTT.